The 6 T cell receptor beta chains in this list originate from one sample, sequenced in a study of CD8+ T cells in alopecia areata (dated 2018 in TCRdb). The time point label here, explained by the study, means: approximately 4 weeks on oral tofacitinib. Taken with the paper, the label for treatment or condition translates to: oral pan-JAK inhibitor, 5-10 mg twice daily. Library construction relied on the immunoSEQ multiplex PCR assay. RNA was extracted from all samples and reverse transcribed into cDNA as template for TCR sequencing. The source is immuneACCESS, and TCRdb retained only in-frame sequences with V and J called. Part of the clones is not carried over; for the studies checked, unresolved V genes explain less than half of this, and the remainder is unexplained. In this sample the table shows some 200,000 clones, 60% of which occur a single time. About 3% of the sample is in the top ten clones.

The sample was CD4+ T cells sorted from blood, taken at week 4, from a patient treated with tofacitinib. These receptors originate from a human donor with alopecia areata.

The DNA of the CDR3 is TGTGCCAGCAGCGCCCGACTAGCGGGGGGGCAAGAGACCCAGTACTTC. This translates into CASSARLAGGQETQYF. The chain recombines TRBV7-2 with TRBJ2-5; 14 bases fit TRBD2. CDR3 length: 16 amino acids. CDR1 is SGHTA and CDR2 is FQGNSA in the germline V gene. V gave up 5 bases and J gave up 2 bases; unmatched junction bases: 4.

The chain couples TRBV2 to TRBJ2-7; 7 positions agree with TRBD1. CDR1 is SNHLY and CDR2 is FYNNEI in the germline V gene. The junction had 2 bases not matched to a gene; V was cut back by 0 bases and J by 3 bases. The CDR3 loop spans 14 amino acids. This chain's CDR3 is CASSEAHRGYEQYF. The CDR3 nucleotides are TGTGCCAGCAGTGAAGCTCACAGGGGCTACGAGCAGTACTTC.

This chain joins TRBV28 and TRBJ2-5; no reliable D call. The germline V and J ends were trimmed by 5 bases and 2 bases, with 9 bases remaining between them. Germline-derived CDR1 and CDR2 are MDHEN and SYDVKM. This CDR3 is built from 13 residues. In DNA form, the CDR3 reads TGTGCCAGCAGTCCCGGACGGCAAGAGACCCAGTACTTC. It translates to CASSPGRQETQYF.

The V gene is TRBV5-1, the J gene TRBJ1-1; D is unresolved. V lost 5 bases, J lost 1 base, and 12 bases lay in between. CDR1 is SGHRS, CDR2 YFSETQ, per germline. The CDR3 runs 14 residues. The DNA of the CDR3 is TGCGCCAGCAGTTTAAACACGGAGAACACTGAAGCTTTCTTT. Protein: CASSLNTENTEAFF. Full variable domain (outside the CDR3, taken from reference TRBV5-1 and TRBJ1-1): KAGVTQTPRYLIKTRGQQVTLSCSPISGHRSVSWYQQTPGQGLQFLFEYFSETQRNKGNFPGRFSGRQFSNSRSEMNVSTLELGDSALYLCASSLNTENTEAFFGQGTRLTVV.

Only a few counts were recorded for this clone. The rearrangement links TRBV6-6 to TRBJ2-1; 9 positions agree with TRBD1. V lost 0 bases to trimming and J lost 6 bases; unmatched junction nucleotides: 3. Germline loops: CDR1 MNHNY, CDR2 SVGAGI (reference sequence). The CDR3 has 15 residues. CDR3 sequence (DNA): TGTGCCAGCAGTTACTCAGGGACAGGGCTCAATGAGCAGTTCTTC. This sequence encodes CASSYSGTGLNEQFF.

Only a few counts were recorded for this clone. The chain has TRBV2 and TRBJ2-1, with a tentative D call TRBD1 (6 bases). Per germline, CDR1 SNHLY and CDR2 FYNNEI. The CDR3 runs 18 residues. V was cut by 1 base and J by 5 bases, with 21 bases left in between. The CDR3 sequence: CASSEGLGAPGRHNEQFF. CDR3 nucleotides: TGTGCCAGCAGTGAAGGCCTGGGGGCTCCCGGTCGGCACAATGAGCAGTTCTTC.